Presented here are 32 T cell receptor beta chains from one specimen sequenced in a study of blood T cell repertoires in COVID-19. TCRdb's copy holds only in-frame clones and misses some; the assay was immunoSEQ multiplex PCR. The data show roughly 230,000 clones, around four fifths seen once. What was sequenced was peripheral blood. The receptors were gathered from a woman in her fifties or sixties with active or convalescent COVID-19.

This chain connects TRBV29-1 to TRBJ2-1; 10 bases line up with TRBD1. The junction had 2 bases not matched to a gene; V was cut back by 4 bases and J by 8 bases. Germline loops: CDR1 SQVTM, CDR2 ANQGSEA. The CDR3 is 12 amino acids. In DNA form, the CDR3 reads TGCAGCGTTGGACAGGGGGCCTATGAGCAGTTCTTC. This codes for CSVGQGAYEQFF.

The chain links TRBV28 to TRBJ1-1, with D hard to call. The CDR3 sequence is 13 residues long. Trimming took 3 bases from V and 0 from J, leaving 5 bases between them. Germline CDR1 MDHEN, CDR2 SYDVKM. CDR3 residues: CASSLALNTEAFF. CDR3 DNA sequence: TGTGCCAGCAGTTTGGCATTGAACACTGAAGCTTTCTTT.

CDR3 loop: CASSMGQNYEQYF. The CDR3 DNA follows: TGTGCCAGCAGCATGGGACAGAACTACGAGCAGTACTTC. The gene calls are TRBV7-2 and TRBJ2-7; TRBD1 aligns across 7 bases. The CDR3 is made up of 13 amino acids. Trimming at V came to 5 bases and at J to 3 bases, leaving 4 bases not matched to a gene. Per germline, CDR1 SGHTA and CDR2 FQGNSA.

This chain connects TRBV3-1 (or the pseudogene TRBV3-2) to TRBJ2-5; 8 positions match TRBD2. CDR3 length: 14 residues. Germline V lookup: CDR1 LGHDT, CDR2 YNNKEL (reference sequence). V gave up 3 bases and J gave up 4 bases; unmatched junction bases: 4. The DNA of the CDR3 is TGTGCCAGCAGCCAGCGGGGGGCTGGAGAGACCCAGTACTTC. It translates to CASSQRGAGETQYF.

The rearrangement links TRBV18 to TRBJ2-2; 9 bases fit TRBD1. The germline V gene encodes CDR1 KGHSH and CDR2 LQKENI. With 6 bases clipped from V and 7 bases from J, the junction kept 12 bases outside the gene matches. The CDR3 covers 16 residues. This CDR3 is CASSSSGTGMYGELFF. The CDR3 coding sequence is TGTGCCAGCTCGTCATCCGGGACAGGGATGTACGGGGAGCTGTTTTTT.

In DNA form, the CDR3 reads TGTGCCATCAGTGACACGAGATTGAACACTGAAGCTTTCTTT. As protein: CAISDTRLNTEAFF. The chain couples TRBV10-3 to TRBJ1-1, with D unresolved. This CDR3 is 14 amino acids long. Trimming left V 3 bases short and J 0 bases short, with 8 bases between. Germline CDR1 reads ENHRY; CDR2 reads SYGVKD.

V gene TRBV19 combines with J gene TRBJ2-7; D is undetermined. Per the germline V gene, CDR1 is LNHDA and CDR2 is SQIVND (reference sequence). The CDR3 has 16 amino acids. Trimming took off 3 bases at V and 2 bases at J, with 17 bases between the two ends. The CDR3 protein is CASSIRSSPAPYEQYF. CDR3 bases: TGTGCCAGTAGTATCCGGAGTAGCCCGGCCCCCTACGAGCAGTACTTC.

The chain couples TRBV19 to TRBJ1-3; TRBD1 is a possible D gene (5 bases). Germline CDR1 LNHDA, CDR2 SQIVND (reference sequence). V was shortened by 6 bases and J by 3 bases, with 9 bases between the two germline ends. The CDR3 spans 13 residues. In DNA, the CDR3 is TGTGCCAGTAGCGCAGGGTTTGGAAACACCATATATTTT. Its translation: CASSAGFGNTIYF.

The chain combines TRBV28 with TRBJ2-1, with 7 bases matching TRBD1. The CDR3 spans 17 residues. The V and J ends lost 4 bases and 6 bases, in that order; junction bases with no gene match: 15. Germline V gives CDR1 MDHEN, CDR2 SYDVKM. The CDR3 nucleotides read TGTGCCAGCAGTTCACTACAGGGGCAGGGCTGGAGCAATGAGCAGTTCTTC. It is translated as CASSSLQGQGWSNEQFF.

The V and J genes are TRBV4-2 and TRBJ2-1, with TRBD2 as a possible D gene (5 bases). Trimming left V 4 bases short and J 8 bases short, with 9 bases between. The CDR3 consists of 12 residues. Germline V gene data show CDR1 as LGHNA and CDR2 as YNFKEQ. CDR3: CASSPPGYEQFF. The CDR3, as DNA: TGTGCCAGCAGCCCCCCGGGGTATGAGCAGTTCTTC.

The CDR3 DNA is TGTGCCAGCAGTCCCCCGGTTAGCGGGAACACCGGGGAGCTGTTTTTT. Residues: CASSPPVSGNTGELFF. The chain employs TRBV25-1 and TRBJ2-2; a possible D gene is TRBD2 (6 bases). CDR1 MGHDK and CDR2 SYGVNS come from the germline V gene. Trimming stripped 5 bases from V and 1 base from J, with 14 bases between. The CDR3 is made up of 16 amino acids.

The chain combines TRBV19 with TRBJ2-3; 12 bases line up with TRBD1. The CDR3 is made up of 18 amino acids. The junction had 10 bases not matched to a gene; V was cut back by 2 bases and J by 4 bases. Germline V CDR1 and CDR2: LNHDA, SQIVND (reference sequence). CDR3 bases: TGTGCCAGTAGTATATCCGGGACAGGGGGCTCTGGGGCAGATACGCAGTATTTT. It specifies CASSISGTGGSGADTQYF. The variable domain in full, with the rest retrieved from reference TRBV19 and TRBJ2-3, is DGGITQSPKYLFRKEGQNVTLSCEQNLNHDAMYWYRQDPGQGLRLIYYSQIVNDFQKGDIAEGYSVSREKKESFPLTVTSAQKNPTAFYLCASSISGTGGSGADTQYFGPGTRLTVL.

The chain recombines TRBV11-2 with TRBJ1-2; D is possibly TRBD1 (6 bases). Germline assignment: CDR1 SGHAT and CDR2 FQNNGV. The CDR3 totals 15 residues. Trimming pared 0 bases from V and 3 bases from J, leaving 11 bases between. CDR3 sequence (DNA): TGTGCCAGCAGCTTAGATCGGCAGGGGTACTATGGCTACACCTTC. Translating gives CASSLDRQGYYGYTF.

This chain joins TRBV2 and TRBJ1-2; D not certain. The V end lost 6 bases, the J end lost 7 bases, and 15 bases lay between the germline ends. Germline lookup yields CDR1 SNHLY and CDR2 FYNNEI. The CDR3 is 13 residues long. This CDR3 reads CASRERDGSGYTF. The CDR3 DNA reads TGTGCCAGCAGGGAGCGAGACGGGAGTGGCTACACCTTC.

This clone was counted between two and nine times. This sequence joins TRBV14 and TRBJ2-2; 7 bases fit TRBD1. Germline V lookup: CDR1 SGHDN, CDR2 FVKESK. The CDR3 length is 16 residues. V lost 4 bases to trimming and J lost 0 bases; unmatched junction nucleotides: 5. In DNA, the CDR3 is TGTGCCAGCAGCCGAGGGACAGCGACGAACACCGGGGAGCTGTTTTTT. The encoded protein is CASSRGTATNTGELFF.

V usage is TRBV7-9 and J usage is TRBJ2-1; D may be TRBD2 (5 bases). CDR1 SEHNR and CDR2 FQNEAQ come from the germline V gene (reference sequence). V lost 5 bases, J lost 9 bases, and 20 bases lay in between. The CDR3 extends over 15 amino acids. DNA of the CDR3: TGTGCCAGCAGCCCTACGCGGGTGTCCGGCCGTGAGCAGTTCTTC. Translating gives CASSPTRVSGREQFF.

This clone came up once. The chain has TRBV11-2 and TRBJ2-7, with TRBD2 matching over 11 bases. Germline CDR1 and CDR2: SGHAT and FQNNGV. Losses at the gene ends were 5 bases for V and 2 bases for J; bases not matched to a gene: 5. The CDR3 spans 15 residues. The CDR3 DNA reads TGTGCCAGCAGCCTTTTAGCGGGAGGGACCTACGAGCAGTACTTC. As protein: CASSLLAGGTYEQYF.

The CDR3, as DNA: TGCGCCAGCAGCTTGGGTCTAGCGGGGGACCCCGCGTCCCGGCAGTTCTTC. Translation: CASSLGLAGDPASRQFF. The chain uses TRBV5-1 and TRBJ2-1; 10 bases are shared with TRBD2. The J segment lost 12 bases and the V segment lost 0 bases, leaving 15 bases of the junction unmatched. Germline loops: CDR1 SGHRS, CDR2 YFSETQ. The CDR3 consists of 17 residues.

J is TRBJ2-5 and V is TRBV7-6; TRBD1 agrees at 9 bases. Looked up from germline, CDR1 is SGHVS and CDR2 is FNYEAQ. The CDR3 has 16 amino acids. Trimming at V came to 3 bases and at J to 2 bases, leaving 7 bases not matched to a gene. The DNA for the CDR3 is TGTGCCAGCAGCTTGGGGACAGGGTTAGGGCAAGAGACCCAGTACTTC. Its protein is CASSLGTGLGQETQYF.

The CDR3 loop is CASRGKLGGQASTDTQYF. CDR3 DNA: TGCGCCAGCAGGGGGAAACTAGGCGGACAGGCTAGCACAGATACGCAGTATTTT. The rearrangement links TRBV5-1 to TRBJ2-3; 7 nucleotides match TRBD1. The CDR3 has 18 residues. J was trimmed by 0 bases and V by 5 bases; bases with no gene match: 15. From germline, CDR1 is SGHRS and CDR2 YFSETQ.

This chain connects TRBV19 to TRBJ1-1; TRBD1 aligns across 8 bases. V lost 6 bases and J lost 4; bases outside the gene matches: 7. Germline V gene data show CDR1 as LNHDA and CDR2 as SQIVND (reference sequence). This CDR3 contains 14 residues. CDR3 amino acids: CASSNRGEVTEAFF. CDR3 nucleotide sequence: TGTGCCAGTAGCAACAGGGGGGAAGTCACTGAAGCTTTCTTT.

This clone showed up just once. The genes are TRBV18 and TRBJ1-1; TRBD1 might be the D (5 bases). Germline assignment: CDR1 KGHSH and CDR2 LQKENI. The CDR3 runs 16 residues. V lost 0 bases and J 1 base, leaving 12 bases between the germline ends. CDR3 amino acids: CASSPPGFGGNTEAFF. CDR3 nucleotide sequence: TGTGCCAGCTCACCACCGGGGTTCGGGGGGAACACTGAAGCTTTCTTT.

This chain joins TRBV4-1 and TRBJ1-6, with TRBD1 matching over 12 bases. The junction had 11 bases not matched to a gene; V was cut back by 4 bases and J by 7 bases. The CDR3 covers 18 residues. The germline V gene has CDR1 MGHRA and CDR2 YSYEKL. The CDR3 loop is CASSRSWGTGGGNSPLHF. Here the CDR3 DNA reads TGCGCCAGCAGCCGATCCTGGGGGACAGGGGGCGGAAATTCACCCCTCCACTTT.

This clone was observed once. The V call is TRBV6-5, the J call TRBJ1-4; possibly TRBD1 for D (6 bases). The V gene's germline CDR1 is MNHEY and CDR2 SVGAGI. This CDR3 comprises 15 residues. The V gene lost 2 bases and the J gene lost 8 bases, with 15 bases spanning the gap. The CDR3 DNA follows: TGTGCCAGCAGTTACCGCAGGGGCTGGGGAGAAAAACTGTTTTTT. Protein sequence: CASSYRRGWGEKLFF.

The chain combines TRBV2 with TRBJ2-3, with TRBD2 identical over 9 bases. The germline V gene encodes CDR1 SNHLY and CDR2 FYNNEI. Trimming removed 7 bases from V and 6 bases from J; junction bases left unmatched: 5. CDR3 length: 13 residues. The CDR3 here is CASTGGGADTQYF. The CDR3 DNA reads as TGTGCCAGCACAGGCGGGGGGGCGGATACGCAGTATTTT. Full variable domain (remainder filled in from reference TRBV2 and TRBJ2-3): EPEVTQTPSHQVTQMGQEVILRCVPISNHLYFYWYRQILGQKVEFLVSFYNNEISEKSEIFDDQFSVERPDGSNFTLKIRSTKLEDSAMYFCASTGGGADTQYFGPGTRLTVL.

This clone was seen a handful of times. The chain has TRBV6-6 and TRBJ2-3; 7 nucleotides align to TRBD1. The V gene end was trimmed by 7 bases and the J gene end by 2 bases; junction bases not matched to a gene: 3. The length of the CDR3 is 13 residues. CDR1 and CDR2 (germline): MNHNY, SVGAGI (reference sequence). Here the CDR3 reads CASIQGHTDTQYF. Here the CDR3 DNA reads TGTGCCAGCATACAGGGGCACACAGATACGCAGTATTTT.

The J gene is TRBJ1-5, the V gene TRBV24-1; 8 bases line up with TRBD1. The length of the CDR3 is 14 residues. V lost 5 bases, J lost 6 bases, and 5 bases stayed unmatched. The V gene's germline CDR1 is KGHDR and CDR2 SFDVKD. This CDR3 reads CATSAPGGIQPQHF. As DNA, the CDR3 is TGTGCCACCAGTGCCCCAGGGGGCATTCAGCCCCAGCATTTT.

In this sample, this clone turned up a few times. This chain uses TRBV7-2 with TRBJ2-3; 15 positions match TRBD2. The CDR3 consists of 17 residues. The V segment lost 5 bases and the J segment 4 bases; nucleotides outside the gene matches: 7. Looked up from germline, CDR1 is SGHTA and CDR2 is FQGNSA. In nucleotides, the CDR3 is TGTGCCAGCAGCCCGGGACTAGCGGGGGGTTGGGCAGATACGCAGTATTTT. This encodes CASSPGLAGGWADTQYF.

The chain has TRBV10-1 and TRBJ2-2; D remains unclear. The germline CDR1 and CDR2 sequences are WNHNN and SYGVQD (reference sequence). This CDR3 has 15 residues. V lost 5 bases, J lost 2 bases, and 12 bases lay in between. The chain's CDR3 is CASSIDNRNTGELFF. CDR3 DNA: TGCGCCAGCAGTATCGACAATAGAAACACCGGGGAGCTGTTTTTT.

The chain is built from TRBV7-2 and TRBJ1-2; TRBD1 agrees at 7 bases. Germline V CDR1 and CDR2: SGHTA, FQGNSA. J was trimmed by 0 bases and V by 3 bases; bases with no gene match: 7. The CDR3 consists of 16 residues. Here the CDR3 DNA reads TGTGCCAGCAGCTTTGCAACAGGGGTAGCTAACTATGGCTACACCTTC. This gives the protein CASSFATGVANYGYTF. The whole variable domain, remainder taken from reference TRBV7-2 and TRBJ1-2, is GAGVSQSPSNKVTEKGKDVELRCDPISGHTALYWYRQSLGQGLEFLIYFQGNSAPDKSGLPSDRFSAERTGGSVSTLTIQRTQQEDSAVYLCASSFATGVANYGYTFGSGTRLTVV.

This clone was picked up a small number of times. This chain uses TRBV2 with TRBJ1-2; D not certain. Per the germline V gene, CDR1 is SNHLY and CDR2 is FYNNEI. The V end was cut by 1 base, the J end by 4 bases, with 7 bases between. The CDR3 sequence is 13 residues long. The DNA for the CDR3 is TGTGCCAGCAGTGAAGGTCTAATCTATGGCTACACCTTC. Translated, it gives CASSEGLIYGYTF. Filled out from reference TRBV2 and TRBJ1-2, the complete variable domain reads EPEVTQTPSHQVTQMGQEVILRCVPISNHLYFYWYRQILGQKVEFLVSFYNNEISEKSEIFDDQFSVERPDGSNFTLKIRSTKLEDSAMYFCASSEGLIYGYTFGSGTRLTVV.

This chain links TRBV5-1 with TRBJ1-2; 11 bases fit TRBD1. CDR1 SGHRS and CDR2 YFSETQ come from the germline V gene. The CDR3 runs to 16 residues. With 0 bases clipped from V and 4 bases from J, the junction kept 5 bases outside the gene matches. The CDR3 DNA is TGCGCCAGCAGCTTGGGGACAGGGGGCGGGAGCTATGGCTACACCTTC. Its translation is CASSLGTGGGSYGYTF.